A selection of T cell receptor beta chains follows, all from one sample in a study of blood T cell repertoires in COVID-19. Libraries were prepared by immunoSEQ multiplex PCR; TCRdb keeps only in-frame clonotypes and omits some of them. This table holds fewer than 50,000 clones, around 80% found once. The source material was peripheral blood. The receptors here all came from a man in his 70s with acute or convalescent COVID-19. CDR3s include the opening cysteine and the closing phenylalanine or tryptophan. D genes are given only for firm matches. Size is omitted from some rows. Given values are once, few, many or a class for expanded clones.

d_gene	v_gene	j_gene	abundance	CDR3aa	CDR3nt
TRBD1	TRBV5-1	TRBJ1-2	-	CASSLNRGGDGYTF	TGCGCCAGCAGCTTGAACAGGGGAGGCGATGGCTACACCTTC
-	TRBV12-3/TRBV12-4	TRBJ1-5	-	CASSPPSNQPQHF	TGTGCCAGCAGCCCTCCTTCGAATCAGCCCCAGCATTTT
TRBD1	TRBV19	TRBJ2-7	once	CASTAGGQGVYEQYF	TGTGCCAGTACGGCGGGCGGACAGGGGGTCTACGAGCAGTACTTC
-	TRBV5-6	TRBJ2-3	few	CVSGTDTQYF	TGTGTCTCGGGGACAGATACGCAGTATTTT
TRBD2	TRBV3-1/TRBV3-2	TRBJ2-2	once	CASSRGGSGELFF	TGTGCCAGCAGCCGGGGGGGATCCGGGGAGCTGTTTTTT
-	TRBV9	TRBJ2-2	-	CASSVGLAYNIAGELFF	TGTGCCAGCAGCGTAGGGCTAGCCTATAATATCGCCGGGGAGCTGTTTTTT
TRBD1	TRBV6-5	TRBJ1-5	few	CASRQQGPSNQPQHF	TGTGCCAGCAGGCAACAGGGGCCCAGCAATCAGCCCCAGCATTTT
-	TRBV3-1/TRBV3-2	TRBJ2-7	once	CASSQDRASAFGAPYEQYF	TGTGCCAGCAGCCAAGATAGGGCTAGCGCCTTTGGAGCCCCCTACGAGCAGTACTTC
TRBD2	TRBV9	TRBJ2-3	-	CASSVQTRGGADTQYF	TGTGCCAGCAGCGTACAAACCCGCGGGGGGGCAGATACGCAGTATTTT
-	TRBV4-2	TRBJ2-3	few	CASSRSPSLESVTDTQYF	TGTGCCAGCAGCCGCTCGCCGAGTTTGGAGTCCGTCACAGATACGCAGTATTTT
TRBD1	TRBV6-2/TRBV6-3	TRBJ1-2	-	CASSLQGAYKDYGYTF	TGTGCCAGCAGTCTACAGGGGGCTTATAAGGACTATGGCTACACCTTC
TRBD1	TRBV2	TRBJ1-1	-	CASSTMTGVRTEAFF	TGTGCCAGCAGTACGATGACAGGGGTGAGAACTGAAGCTTTCTTT
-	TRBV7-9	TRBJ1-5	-	CASSPDGRGPQHF	TGTGCCAGCAGTCCAGACGGAAGAGGGCCCCAGCATTTT
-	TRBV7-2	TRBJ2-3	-	CASSFRGDTQYF	TGTGCCAGCAGCTTTCGGGGTGATACGCAGTATTTT
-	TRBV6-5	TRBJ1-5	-	CASTLERQVVQPQHF	TGTGCCAGCACCTTAGAAAGACAAGTAGTACAGCCCCAGCATTTT
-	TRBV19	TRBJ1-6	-	CASSITSLLLNSPLHF	TGTGCCAGTAGTATAACGTCTCTACTATTGAATTCACCCCTCCACTTT
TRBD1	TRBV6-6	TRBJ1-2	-	CASSYLLTGGYGYTF	TGTGCCAGCAGTTACCTCCTGACAGGGGGCTATGGCTACACCTTC
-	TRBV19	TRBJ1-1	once	CASRQAGYTEAFF	TGTGCCAGTAGACAGGCTGGGTACACTGAAGCTTTCTTT
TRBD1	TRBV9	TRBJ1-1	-	CASSVGDRAEAFF	TGTGCCAGCAGCGTAGGGGACAGGGCTGAAGCTTTCTTT
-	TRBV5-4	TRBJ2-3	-	CASRASVTDTQYF	TGTGCCAGCAGGGCATCTGTCACAGATACGCAGTATTTT
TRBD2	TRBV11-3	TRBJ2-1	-	CASSPGGGYEQFF	TGTGCCAGCAGCCCGGGAGGGGGATATGAGCAGTTCTTC
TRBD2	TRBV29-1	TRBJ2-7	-	CSASGTFSYEQYF	TGCAGCGCTAGCGGGACCTTCTCCTACGAGCAGTACTTC
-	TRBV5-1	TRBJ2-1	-	CASSLGGGRVAVEQFF	TGCGCCAGCAGCTTAGGGGGAGGGCGCGTAGCGGTCGAGCAGTTCTTC
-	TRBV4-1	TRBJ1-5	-	CASSQVHLLVLQPQHF	TGCGCCAGCAGCCAAGTACACTTACTAGTCTTGCAGCCCCAGCATTTT
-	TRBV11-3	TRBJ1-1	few	CASSPGQGRDTEAFF	TGTGCCAGCAGCCCGGGGCAGGGGAGGGACACTGAAGCTTTCTTT
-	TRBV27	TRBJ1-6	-	CASSFRGYNSPLHF	TGTGCCAGCAGTTTTCGAGGTTATAATTCACCCCTCCACTTT
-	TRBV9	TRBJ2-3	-	CASSVEGVGATQYF	TGTGCCAGCAGCGTAGAAGGGGTGGGGGCCACGCAGTATTTT
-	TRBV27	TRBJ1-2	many	CASSSLRTVGIYGYTF	TGTGCCAGCAGTAGTCTTCGGACAGTCGGGATATATGGCTACACCTTC
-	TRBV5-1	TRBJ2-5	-	CASSLAGTLEETQYF	TGCGCCAGCAGCTTGGCGGGGACACTCGAAGAGACCCAGTACTTC
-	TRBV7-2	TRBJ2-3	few	CASSPPESRGYTDTQYF	TGTGCCAGCAGCCCCCCAGAAAGCAGGGGTTACACAGATACGCAGTATTTT
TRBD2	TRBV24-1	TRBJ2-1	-	CATSDPRPGLAGGNEQFF	TGTGCCACCAGTGACCCCAGACCGGGACTAGCGGGGGGCAATGAGCAGTTCTTC
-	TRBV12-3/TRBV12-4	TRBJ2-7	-	CASSPLIAHEQYF	TGTGCCAGCTCCCCCCTTATAGCTCACGAGCAGTACTTC
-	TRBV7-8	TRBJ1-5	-	CASSLRAIDQPQHF	TGTGCCAGCAGCCTCAGGGCCATCGATCAGCCCCAGCATTTT
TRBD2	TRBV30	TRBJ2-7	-	CAWSTTTSGRVYEQYF	TGTGCCTGGAGTACCACGACTAGCGGGAGGGTCTACGAGCAGTACTTC
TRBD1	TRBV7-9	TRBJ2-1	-	CASSPGGRVEQFF	TGTGCCAGCAGCCCAGGGGGCCGGGTCGAGCAGTTCTTC
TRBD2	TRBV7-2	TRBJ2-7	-	CASSRDYNGYEQYF	TGTGCCAGCAGCAGGGACTACAACGGCTACGAGCAGTACTTC
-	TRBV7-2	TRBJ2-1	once	CASSPLSDEQFF	TGTGCCAGCAGCCCCCTCTCTGATGAGCAGTTCTTC
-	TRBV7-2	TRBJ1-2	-	CASSLDANYGYTF	TGTGCCAGCAGCTTAGACGCGAACTATGGCTACACCTTC
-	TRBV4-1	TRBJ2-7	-	CASSPDLYRYSYEQYF	TGCGCCAGCAGCCCAGACTTGTATCGGTACTCCTACGAGCAGTACTTC
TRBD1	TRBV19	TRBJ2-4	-	CASSKTGTGVSSAKNIQYF	TGTGCCAGTAGTAAGACTGGGACAGGGGTTTCGTCGGCCAAAAACATTCAGTACTTC
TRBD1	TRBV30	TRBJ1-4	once	CAWSRGNNRGSFTNEKLFF	TGTGCCTGGAGTCGCGGCAACAACAGGGGTTCGTTCACTAATGAAAAACTGTTTTTT
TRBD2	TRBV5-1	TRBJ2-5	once	CASRPSGQETQYF	TGCGCCAGCCGCCCTAGCGGCCAAGAGACCCAGTACTTC
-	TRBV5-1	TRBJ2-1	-	CASSLSLQSYNEQFF	TGCGCCAGCAGCTTGAGTTTACAGAGTTACAATGAGCAGTTCTTC
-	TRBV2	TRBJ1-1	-	CASRGEGTEAFF	TGTGCCAGCAGGGGGGAGGGAACTGAAGCTTTCTTT
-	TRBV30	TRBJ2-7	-	CAWSVGQGVNEQYF	TGTGCCTGGAGTGTAGGGCAGGGTGTCAACGAGCAGTACTTC
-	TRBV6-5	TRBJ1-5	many	CASSFNTGTDQPQHF	TGTGCCAGCAGTTTTAATACAGGGACCGATCAGCCCCAGCATTTT
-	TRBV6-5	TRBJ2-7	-	CASTLRGGEQYF	TGTGCCAGCACCCTAAGGGGGGGCGAGCAGTACTTC
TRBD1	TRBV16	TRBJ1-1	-	CASSQSPQGGTEAFF	TGTGCCAGCAGCCAATCCCCCCAGGGGGGCACTGAAGCTTTCTTT
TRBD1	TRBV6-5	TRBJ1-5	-	CASSWTGVNQPQHF	TGTGCCAGCTCCTGGACAGGAGTCAATCAGCCCCAGCATTTT
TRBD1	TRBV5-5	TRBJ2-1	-	CASSFRTGAASSYNEQFF	TGTGCCAGCAGCTTCAGGACAGGGGCGGCAAGCTCCTACAATGAGCAGTTCTTC